This TCR beta chain was identified in a study of blood T cell repertoires in COVID-19. Generated by immunoSEQ multiplex PCR, the TCRdb table keeps only in-frame clones and is missing some. The sample yields about 250,000 clones, 70% to 85% seen once. Germline CDR1 reads SGHRS; CDR2 reads YFSETQ. The length of the CDR3 is 16 residues. The germline V and J ends were trimmed by 6 bases and 5 bases, with 24 bases remaining between them. The sample was peripheral blood. This clonotype originated in a man older than 75 with acute or convalescent COVID-19. This rearrangement joins TRBV5-1 to TRBJ2-7; a possible D gene is TRBD2 (5 bases). CDR3 in amino acids: CASTILRTTGINEQYF. DNA of the CDR3: TGCGCCAGCACAATCCTCCGTACAACCGGGATAAACGAGCAGTACTTC.